This T cell receptor (beta chain) was profiled in a study of blood T cell repertoires in COVID-19. Original processing methods: Estimation of nucleated cell counts was performed using reference gene primer amplification. TCRdb's copy holds only in-frame clones and misses some; the assay was immunoSEQ multiplex PCR. Clonal size and the V and J genes are those of that table, whereas D and trimming came from the DNA. Among under 50,000 clones, around 79% were seen once, and the ten largest hold 23%. This CDR3 is 13 amino acids long. Trimming took 7 bases from V and 6 from J, leaving 15 bases between them. Germline V CDR1 and CDR2: ENHRY, SYGVKD.

The TCR sequence derives from a man aged 65-85 years with acute or convalescent COVID-19. This chain joins TRBV10-3 and TRBJ1-2; a weak D match, TRBD1 (6 bases). Material for sequencing was peripheral blood. DNA of the CDR3: TGTGCCATCACTCAGGGGCCCGTCGATGGCTACACCTTC. Its translation is CAITQGPVDGYTF.